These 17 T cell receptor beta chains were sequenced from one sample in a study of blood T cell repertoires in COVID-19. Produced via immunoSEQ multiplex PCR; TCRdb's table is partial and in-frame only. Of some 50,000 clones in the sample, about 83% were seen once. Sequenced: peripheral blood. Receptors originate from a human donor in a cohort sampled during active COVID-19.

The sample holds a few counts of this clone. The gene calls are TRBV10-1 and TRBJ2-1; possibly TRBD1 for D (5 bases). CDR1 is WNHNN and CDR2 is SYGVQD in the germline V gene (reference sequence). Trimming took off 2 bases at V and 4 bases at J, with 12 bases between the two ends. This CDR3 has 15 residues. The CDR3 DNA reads TGCGCCAGCAGTGAGAGGGGCTACTTTTACAATGAGCAGTTCTTC. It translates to CASSERGYFYNEQFF.

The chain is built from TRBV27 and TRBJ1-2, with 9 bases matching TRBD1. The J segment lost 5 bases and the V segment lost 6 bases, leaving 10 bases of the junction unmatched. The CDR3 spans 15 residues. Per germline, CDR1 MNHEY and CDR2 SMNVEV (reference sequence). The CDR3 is CASRYRDRDSYGYTF. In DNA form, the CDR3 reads TGTGCCAGCAGATACCGGGACAGGGACAGTTATGGCTACACCTTC.

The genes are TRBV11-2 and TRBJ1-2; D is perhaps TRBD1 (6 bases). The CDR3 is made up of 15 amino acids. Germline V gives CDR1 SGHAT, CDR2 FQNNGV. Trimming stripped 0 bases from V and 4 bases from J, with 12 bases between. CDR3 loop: CASSLDRGGPYGYTF. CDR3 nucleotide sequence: TGTGCCAGCAGCTTAGATCGAGGGGGTCCCTATGGCTACACCTTC.

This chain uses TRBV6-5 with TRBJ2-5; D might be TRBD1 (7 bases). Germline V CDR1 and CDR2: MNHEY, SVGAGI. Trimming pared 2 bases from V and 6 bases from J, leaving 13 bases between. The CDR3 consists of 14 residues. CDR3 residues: CASSYPGGSQTQYF. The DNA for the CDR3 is TGTGCCAGCAGTTACCCAGGGGGGTCCCAGACCCAGTACTTC.

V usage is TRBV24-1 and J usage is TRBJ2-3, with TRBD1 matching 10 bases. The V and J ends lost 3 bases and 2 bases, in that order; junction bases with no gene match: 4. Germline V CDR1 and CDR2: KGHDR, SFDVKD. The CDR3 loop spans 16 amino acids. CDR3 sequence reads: CATSDGGTGVTDTQYF. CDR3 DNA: TGTGCCACCAGTGATGGCGGGACAGGGGTCACAGATACGCAGTATTTT.

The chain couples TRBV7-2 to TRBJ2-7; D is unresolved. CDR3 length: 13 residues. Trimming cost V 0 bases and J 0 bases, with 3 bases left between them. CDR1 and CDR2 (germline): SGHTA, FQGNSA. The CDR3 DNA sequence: TGTGCCAGCAGCTTAGCGAGCTCCTACGAGCAGTACTTC. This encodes CASSLASSYEQYF.

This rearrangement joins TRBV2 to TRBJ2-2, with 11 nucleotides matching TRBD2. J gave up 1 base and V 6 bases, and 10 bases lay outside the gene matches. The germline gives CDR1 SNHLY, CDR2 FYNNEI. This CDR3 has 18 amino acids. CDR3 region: CASRGPSSGGKNTGELFF. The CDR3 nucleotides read TGTGCCAGCAGGGGTCCGTCTAGCGGGGGGAAGAACACCGGGGAGCTGTTTTTT.

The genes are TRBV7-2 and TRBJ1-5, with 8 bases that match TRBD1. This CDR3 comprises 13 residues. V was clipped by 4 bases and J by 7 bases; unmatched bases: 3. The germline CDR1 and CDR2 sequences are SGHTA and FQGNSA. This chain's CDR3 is CASSSTGEQPQHF. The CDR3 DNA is TGTGCCAGCAGCTCGACAGGGGAGCAGCCCCAGCATTTT.

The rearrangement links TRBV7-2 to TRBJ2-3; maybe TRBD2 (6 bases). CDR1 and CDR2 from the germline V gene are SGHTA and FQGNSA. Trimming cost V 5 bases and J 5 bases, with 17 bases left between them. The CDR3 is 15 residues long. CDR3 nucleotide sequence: TGTGCCAGCAGCACCTCCCCGGGAGAGGTAGATACGCAGTATTTT. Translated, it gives CASSTSPGEVDTQYF.

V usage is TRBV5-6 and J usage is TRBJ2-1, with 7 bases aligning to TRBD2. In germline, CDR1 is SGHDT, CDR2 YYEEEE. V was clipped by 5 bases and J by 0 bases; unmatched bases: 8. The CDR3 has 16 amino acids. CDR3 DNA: TGTGCCAGCAGACCCAGCGGGACGAACTCCTACAATGAGCAGTTCTTC. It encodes CASRPSGTNSYNEQFF.

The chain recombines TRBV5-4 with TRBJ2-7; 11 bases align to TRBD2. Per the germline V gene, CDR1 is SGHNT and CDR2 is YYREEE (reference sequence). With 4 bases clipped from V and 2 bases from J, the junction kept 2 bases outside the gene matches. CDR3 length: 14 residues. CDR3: CASSVAGGTYEQYF. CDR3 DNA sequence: TGTGCCAGCAGCGTAGCGGGGGGGACCTACGAGCAGTACTTC.

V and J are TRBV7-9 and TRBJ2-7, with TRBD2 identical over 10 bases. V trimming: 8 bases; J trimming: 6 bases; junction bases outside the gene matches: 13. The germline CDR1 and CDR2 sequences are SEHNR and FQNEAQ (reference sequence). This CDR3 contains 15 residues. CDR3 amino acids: CASQLYGSGGPEQYF. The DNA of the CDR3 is TGTGCCAGCCAGCTTTATGGTAGCGGGGGGCCCGAGCAGTACTTC.

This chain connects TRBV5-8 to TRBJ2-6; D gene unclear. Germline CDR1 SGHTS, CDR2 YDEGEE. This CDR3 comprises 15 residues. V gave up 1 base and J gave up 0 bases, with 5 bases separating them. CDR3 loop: CASSLFFSGANVLTF. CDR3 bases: TGTGCCAGCAGCTTGTTCTTCTCTGGGGCCAACGTCCTGACTTTC.

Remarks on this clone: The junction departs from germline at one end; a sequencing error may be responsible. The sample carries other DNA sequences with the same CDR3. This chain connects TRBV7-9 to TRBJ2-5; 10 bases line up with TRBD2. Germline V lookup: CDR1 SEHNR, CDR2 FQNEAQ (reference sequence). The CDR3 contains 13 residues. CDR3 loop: CASSLAGGETQYF. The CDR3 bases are TGTGCCAGCAGTTTAGCGGGAGGAGAGACCCAGTACTTC.

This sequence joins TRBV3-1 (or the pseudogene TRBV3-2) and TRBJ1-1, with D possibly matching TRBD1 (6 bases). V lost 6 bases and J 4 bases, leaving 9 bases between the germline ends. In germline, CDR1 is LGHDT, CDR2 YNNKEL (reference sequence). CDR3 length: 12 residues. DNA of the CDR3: TGTGCCAGCAGACAGGGTTTCACTGAAGCTTTCTTT. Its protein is CASRQGFTEAFF.

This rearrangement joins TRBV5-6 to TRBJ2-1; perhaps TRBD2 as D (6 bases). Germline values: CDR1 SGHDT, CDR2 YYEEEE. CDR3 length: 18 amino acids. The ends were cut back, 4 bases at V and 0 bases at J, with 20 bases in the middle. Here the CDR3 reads CASSEIRGLPSSYNEQFF. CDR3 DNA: TGTGCCAGCAGCGAAATTAGGGGACTCCCGAGCTCCTACAATGAGCAGTTCTTC.

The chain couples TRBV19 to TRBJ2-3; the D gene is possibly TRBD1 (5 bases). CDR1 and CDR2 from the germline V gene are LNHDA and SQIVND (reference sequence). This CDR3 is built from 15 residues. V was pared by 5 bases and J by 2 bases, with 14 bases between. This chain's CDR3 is CASSVAGLSTDTQYF. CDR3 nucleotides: TGTGCCAGTAGTGTTGCAGGGCTATCCACAGATACGCAGTATTTT.